A single sample is the source of the 15 T cell receptor beta chains below, sequenced in a study of blood T cell repertoires in COVID-19 (TCRdb year 2020). Libraries were made using the immunoSEQ multiplex PCR assay. TCRdb limited this immuneACCESS table to in-frame rearrangements with V and J called. A share of clones is missing; checked studies link under half to unresolved V genes, and the rest is unexplained. This sample is represented by about 410,000 clones; just over 85% of them were singletons. The top ten clones comprise 1.4% of the sample. Material for sequencing was peripheral blood. These receptors came from a woman younger than 45 with active or convalescent COVID-19.

The V gene is TRBV30, the J gene TRBJ2-3, with TRBD2 matching 7 bases. Germline CDR1 and CDR2: GTSNPN and SVGIG (reference sequence). There are 14 residues in the CDR3. The J segment lost 1 base and the V segment lost 3 bases, leaving 4 bases of the junction unmatched. Written as DNA, the CDR3 is TGTGCCTGGAGGTTACGGGGGGGCACAGATACGCAGTATTTT. It specifies CAWRLRGGTDTQYF.

The chain has TRBV10-3 and TRBJ2-7, with 15 bases aligning to TRBD2. The CDR3 length is 17 residues. CDR1 ENHRY and CDR2 SYGVKD come from the germline V gene. V was clipped by 0 bases and J by 3 bases; unmatched bases: 3. Here the CDR3 reads CAISESWGLAGGYEQYF. CDR3 nucleotides: TGTGCCATCAGTGAGTCTTGGGGACTAGCGGGGGGCTACGAGCAGTACTTC.

The chain is built from TRBV7-6 and TRBJ2-5; TRBD2 matches 7 bases. V was clipped by 0 bases and J by 2 bases; unmatched bases: 6. The germline V gene has CDR1 SGHVS and CDR2 FNYEAQ. The CDR3 contains 16 residues. CDR3 coding DNA: TGTGCCAGCAGCTTAGCGGCTAGCGGAACACAAGAGACCCAGTACTTC. It yields the protein CASSLAASGTQETQYF.

Comments on this clone: Germline is not matched at one junction end, which may reflect a read error. V is TRBV2 and J is TRBJ2-5; 9 bases line up with TRBD2. The CDR3 is 13 residues long. Germline loops: CDR1 SNHLY, CDR2 FYNNEI. The CDR3 is CASSQLRAASGDF. Written as DNA, the CDR3 is TGTGCCAGCAGTCAACTCCGGGCCGCTAGCGGGGACTTC.

V and J are TRBV18 and TRBJ1-2; D unresolved. The CDR3 totals 16 residues. V lost 8 bases, J lost 6 bases, and 25 bases lay in between. Germline CDR1 KGHSH, CDR2 LQKENI. The CDR3 DNA reads TGTGCCAGCCATCCTCCCCCAACTCCCGCGAGGAATGGCTACACCTTC. Translating it yields CASHPPPTPARNGYTF.

This clone appeared a few times. The rearrangement joins TRBV5-4 to TRBJ2-2; D not resolved. V shed 3 bases and J shed 7 bases, with 19 bases lying between them. Looked up from germline, CDR1 is SGHNT and CDR2 is YYREEE (reference sequence). This CDR3 has 16 residues. CDR3 nucleotide sequence: TGTGCCAGCAGCTCTCAAGGCTGGAGTTTTAACGGGGAGCTGTTTTTT. It codes for CASSSQGWSFNGELFF.

The gene calls are TRBV11-1 and TRBJ2-2; 9 nucleotides match TRBD2. The CDR3 contains 18 residues. With V trimmed by 0 bases and J by 0 bases, 5 bases remained unmatched. Germline V gives CDR1 SGHAT, CDR2 FQDESV (reference sequence). CDR3 sequence: CASSLAEASGTNTGELFF. CDR3 bases: TGTGCCAGCAGCTTAGCGGAGGCTAGCGGGACGAACACCGGGGAGCTGTTTTTT.

The chain is built from TRBV5-4 and TRBJ2-1; TRBD2 aligns across 11 bases. The germline V gene encodes CDR1 SGHNT and CDR2 YYREEE (reference sequence). With V trimmed by 3 bases and J by 6 bases, 5 bases remained unmatched. The CDR3 loop spans 15 amino acids. CDR3 nucleotides: TGTGCCAGCAGCTCAACCGGGACTAGCGGCAATGAGCAGTTCTTC. Encoded protein: CASSSTGTSGNEQFF.

V and J are TRBV27 and TRBJ2-1, with 8 bases fitting TRBD2. Per germline, CDR1 MNHEY and CDR2 SMNVEV (reference sequence). With V trimmed by 7 bases and J by 3 bases, 8 bases remained unmatched. The CDR3 runs to 15 residues. The CDR3 region is CASKELAGGYNEQFF. CDR3 nucleotides: TGTGCCAGCAAGGAGTTGGCGGGAGGCTACAATGAGCAGTTCTTC.

The gene calls are TRBV5-1 and TRBJ2-6, with D maybe TRBD1 (6 bases). This CDR3 comprises 19 residues. The V gene lost 3 bases and the J gene lost 2 bases, with 21 bases spanning the gap. Germline V gene sequence: CDR1 SGHRS, CDR2 YFSETQ. Here the CDR3 DNA reads TGCGCCAGCAGCTGGGCATACAGGGTAGAGGTTCCTGGGGCCAACGTCCTGACTTTC. It is translated as CASSWAYRVEVPGANVLTF. Together with reference TRBV5-1 and TRBJ2-6, the CDR3 gives the full variable domain: KAGVTQTPRYLIKTRGQQVTLSCSPISGHRSVSWYQQTPGQGLQFLFEYFSETQRNKGNFPGRFSGRQFSNSRSEMNVSTLELGDSALYLCASSWAYRVEVPGANVLTFGAGSRLTVL.

The V and J genes are TRBV5-1 and TRBJ1-1, with D maybe TRBD1 (5 bases). V lost 1 base, J lost 4 bases, and 14 bases lay in between. The V gene's germline CDR1 is SGHRS and CDR2 YFSETQ. There are 15 residues in the CDR3. DNA of the CDR3: TGCGCCAGCAGCTTGCTTTTGGCGGGGGGCACTGAAGCTTTCTTT. As protein: CASSLLLAGGTEAFF.

This chain connects TRBV30 to TRBJ1-4, with no clear D. The CDR3 has 13 amino acids. Germline V gene lookup returns CDR1 GTSNPN and CDR2 SVGIG (reference sequence). V was cut by 3 bases and J by 5 bases, with 10 bases left in between. The CDR3 protein is CAWRAAENEKLFF. CDR3 bases: TGTGCCTGGAGGGCAGCGGAGAATGAAAAACTGTTTTTT.

This chain uses TRBV2 with TRBJ2-3, with TRBD1 identical over 7 bases. This CDR3 contains 12 residues. The V segment lost 6 bases and the J segment 6 bases; nucleotides outside the gene matches: 3. The germline gives CDR1 SNHLY, CDR2 FYNNEI. CDR3 DNA: TGTGCCAGCAGGGAACAGGGGGATACGCAGTATTTT. This gives the protein CASREQGDTQYF.

V gene TRBV4-1 combines with J gene TRBJ2-5, with 7 nucleotides matching TRBD2. Germline V gene sequence: CDR1 MGHRA, CDR2 YSYEKL. V lost 6 bases and J lost 1; bases outside the gene matches: 2. The CDR3 consists of 13 residues. The CDR3 here is CASRRGGQETQYF. The DNA of the CDR3 is TGCGCCAGCAGGCGCGGGGGCCAAGAGACCCAGTACTTC.

This clone appeared once. V is TRBV3-1 (or the pseudogene TRBV3-2) and J is TRBJ1-1, with no clear D. V was cut by 1 base and J by 2 bases, with 14 bases left in between. The CDR3 runs to 16 residues. The germline CDR1 and CDR2 sequences are LGHDT and YNNKEL (reference sequence). CDR3 sequence reads: CASSQGTGDINTEAFF. The CDR3 DNA sequence: TGTGCCAGCAGCCAAGGTACGGGAGACATAAACACTGAAGCTTTCTTT.